This T cell receptor (beta chain) was sequenced during a study of blood T cells in healthy people across ages. The ends lost 8 bases at V and 7 bases at J; junction bases unmatched: 5. In germline, CDR1 is MGHDK, CDR2 SYGVNS. The CDR3 sequence is 13 residues long. Then a second PCR, running about 7 to 11 cycles, was carried out with a sample-barcoded 5' primer and a J-beta primer mix. TCRdb re-analysed the 5' RACE reads in MiXCR, keeping a single row per CDR3 protein. The table records some 860,000 distinct CDR3 sequences, about 56% of them present only once. The clonotype originates from a man aged 35-49 years in good health. V and J are TRBV25-1 and TRBJ1-6; TRBD1 matches at 7 bases. The sample was blood. As DNA, the CDR3 is TGTGCCAGCGCTCCAGGGGGAAATTCACCCCTCCACTTT. Residues: CASAPGGNSPLHF.